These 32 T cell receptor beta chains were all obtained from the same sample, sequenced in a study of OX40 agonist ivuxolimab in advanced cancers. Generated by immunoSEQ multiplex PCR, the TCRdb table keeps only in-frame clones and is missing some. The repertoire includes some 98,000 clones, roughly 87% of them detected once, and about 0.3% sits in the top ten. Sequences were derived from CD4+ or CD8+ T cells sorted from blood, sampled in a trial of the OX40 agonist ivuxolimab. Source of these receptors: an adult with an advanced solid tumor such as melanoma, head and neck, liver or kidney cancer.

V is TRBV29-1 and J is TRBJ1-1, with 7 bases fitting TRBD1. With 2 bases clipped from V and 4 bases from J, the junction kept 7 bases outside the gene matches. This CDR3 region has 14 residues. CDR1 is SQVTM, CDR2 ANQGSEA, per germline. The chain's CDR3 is CSVEPTGLGTEAFF. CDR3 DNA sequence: TGCAGCGTTGAACCGACAGGGCTGGGCACTGAAGCTTTCTTT.

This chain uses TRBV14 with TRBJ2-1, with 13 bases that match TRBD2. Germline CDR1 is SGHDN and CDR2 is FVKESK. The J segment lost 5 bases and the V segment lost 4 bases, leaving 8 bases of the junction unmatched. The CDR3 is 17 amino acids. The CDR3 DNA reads TGTGCCAGCAGCCTTTCGGGACTAGCGGGGAATGACAATGAGCAGTTCTTC. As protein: CASSLSGLAGNDNEQFF.

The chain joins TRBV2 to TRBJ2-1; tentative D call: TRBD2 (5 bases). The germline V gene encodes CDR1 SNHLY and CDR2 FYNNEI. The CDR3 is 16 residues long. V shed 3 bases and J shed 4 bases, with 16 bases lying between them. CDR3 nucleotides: TGTGCCAGCAGTGAGCCCCCTTTCGGCGGGTACAATGAGCAGTTCTTC. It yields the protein CASSEPPFGGYNEQFF.

The CDR3 protein is CASSLWGQPQHF. In DNA, the CDR3 is TGTGCCAGCAGCTTGTGGGGTCAGCCCCAGCATTTT. V gene TRBV5-4 combines with J gene TRBJ1-5; D is ambiguous. The length of the CDR3 is 12 residues. V lost 1 base to trimming and J lost 6 bases, with 5 bases between them. Germline CDR1 and CDR2: SGHNT and YYREEE (reference sequence).

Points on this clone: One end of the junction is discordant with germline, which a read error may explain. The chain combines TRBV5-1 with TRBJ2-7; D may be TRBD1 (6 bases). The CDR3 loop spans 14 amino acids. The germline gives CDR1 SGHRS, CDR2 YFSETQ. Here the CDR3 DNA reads TGCGCCAGCAGCCTGACAGGTGCCTCCCACGAGCAGTACTTC. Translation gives CASSLTGASHEQYF.

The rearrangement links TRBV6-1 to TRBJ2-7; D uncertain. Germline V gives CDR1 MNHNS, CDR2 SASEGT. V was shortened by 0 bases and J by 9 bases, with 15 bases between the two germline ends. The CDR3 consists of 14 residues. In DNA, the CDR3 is TGTGCCAGCAGTGAAGCGCTACGGTTAGGAGCGCAGTACTTC. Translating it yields CASSEALRLGAQYF.

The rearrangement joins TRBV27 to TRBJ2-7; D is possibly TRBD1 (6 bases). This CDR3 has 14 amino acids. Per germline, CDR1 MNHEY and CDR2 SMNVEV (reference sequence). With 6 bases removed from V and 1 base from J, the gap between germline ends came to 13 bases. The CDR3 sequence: CASRKQGVSYEQYF. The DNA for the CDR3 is TGTGCCAGCAGAAAACAGGGTGTATCCTACGAGCAGTACTTC.

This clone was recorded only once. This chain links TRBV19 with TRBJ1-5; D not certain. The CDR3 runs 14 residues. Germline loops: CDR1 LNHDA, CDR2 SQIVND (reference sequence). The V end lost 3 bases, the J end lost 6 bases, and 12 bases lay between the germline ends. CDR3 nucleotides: TGTGCCAGTAGTATCAGCTGGTACGGTCAGCCCCAGCATTTT. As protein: CASSISWYGQPQHF.

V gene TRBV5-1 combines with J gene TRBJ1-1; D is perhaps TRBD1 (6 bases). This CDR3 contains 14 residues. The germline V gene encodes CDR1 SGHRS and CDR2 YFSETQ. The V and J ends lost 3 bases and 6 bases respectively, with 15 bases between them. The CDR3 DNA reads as TGCGCCAGCAGCTCGGACAGCTACAGGGCTGAAGCTTTCTTT. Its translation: CASSSDSYRAEAFF.

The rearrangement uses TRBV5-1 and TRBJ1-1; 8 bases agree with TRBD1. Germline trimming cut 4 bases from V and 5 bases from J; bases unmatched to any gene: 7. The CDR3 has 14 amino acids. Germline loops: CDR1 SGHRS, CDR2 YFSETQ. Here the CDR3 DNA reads TGCGCCAGCAGCATAGGACAGGGTGCTACTGAAGCTTTCTTT. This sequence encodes CASSIGQGATEAFF.

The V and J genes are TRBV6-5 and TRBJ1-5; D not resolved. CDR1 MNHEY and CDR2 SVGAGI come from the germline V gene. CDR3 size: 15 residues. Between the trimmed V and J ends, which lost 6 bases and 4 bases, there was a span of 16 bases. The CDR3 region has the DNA TGTGCCAGCAGGGAACGCGGAGGAGGGAATCAGCCCCAGCATTTT. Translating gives CASRERGGGNQPQHF.

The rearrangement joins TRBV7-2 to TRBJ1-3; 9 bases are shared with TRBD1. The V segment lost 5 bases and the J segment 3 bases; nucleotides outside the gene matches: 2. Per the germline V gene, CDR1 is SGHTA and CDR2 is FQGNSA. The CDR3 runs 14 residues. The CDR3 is CASSKDRGGNTIYF. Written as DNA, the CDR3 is TGTGCCAGCAGCAAGGACAGGGGTGGAAACACCATATATTTT.

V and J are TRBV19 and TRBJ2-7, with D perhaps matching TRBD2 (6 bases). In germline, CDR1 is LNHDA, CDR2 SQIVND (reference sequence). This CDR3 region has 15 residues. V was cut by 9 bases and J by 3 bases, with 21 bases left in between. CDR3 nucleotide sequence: TGTGCCAGCGCTCACCTTGGGGGGACCATCTACGAGCAGTACTTC. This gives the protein CASAHLGGTIYEQYF.

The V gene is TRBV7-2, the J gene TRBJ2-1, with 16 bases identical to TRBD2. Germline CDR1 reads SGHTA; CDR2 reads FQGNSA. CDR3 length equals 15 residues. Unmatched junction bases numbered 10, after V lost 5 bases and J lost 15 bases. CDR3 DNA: TGTGCCAGCAGCCCTCCGGGACTAGCGGGGGGGCGGCCGTTCTTC. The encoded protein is CASSPPGLAGGRPFF.

The chain's CDR3 is CASSPRASQETQYF. In DNA form, the CDR3 reads TGTGCCAGCTCACCCAGGGCCAGCCAAGAGACCCAGTACTTC. The chain is built from TRBV18 and TRBJ2-5, with D possibly matching TRBD1 (5 bases). V lost 3 bases, J lost 1 base, and 9 bases lay in between. The CDR3 has 14 amino acids. The germline gives CDR1 KGHSH, CDR2 LQKENI.

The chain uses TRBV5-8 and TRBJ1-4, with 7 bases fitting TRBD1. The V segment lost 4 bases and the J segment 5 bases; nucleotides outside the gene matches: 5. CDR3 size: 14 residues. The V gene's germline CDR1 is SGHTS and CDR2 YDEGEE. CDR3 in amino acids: CASSGDRANEKLFF. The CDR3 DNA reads TGTGCCAGCAGCGGGGACAGAGCGAATGAAAAACTGTTTTTT.

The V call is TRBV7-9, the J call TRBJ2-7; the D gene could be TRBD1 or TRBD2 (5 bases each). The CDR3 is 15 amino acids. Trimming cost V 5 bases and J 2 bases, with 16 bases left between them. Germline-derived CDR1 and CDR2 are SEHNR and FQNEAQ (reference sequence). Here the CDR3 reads CASSPTSWGTYEQYF. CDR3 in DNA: TGTGCCAGCAGCCCCACCTCCTGGGGGACCTACGAGCAGTACTTC. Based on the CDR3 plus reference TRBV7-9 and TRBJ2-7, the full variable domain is DTGVSQNPRHKITKRGQNVTFRCDPISEHNRLYWYRQTLGQGPEFLTYFQNEAQLEKSRLLSDRFSAERPKGSFSTLEIQRTEQGDSAMYLCASSPTSWGTYEQYFGPGTRLTVT.

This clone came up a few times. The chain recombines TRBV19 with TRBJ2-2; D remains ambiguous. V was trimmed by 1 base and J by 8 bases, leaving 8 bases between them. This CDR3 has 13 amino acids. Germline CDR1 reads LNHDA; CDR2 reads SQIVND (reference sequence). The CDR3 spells CASSIGPRGELFF. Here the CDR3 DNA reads TGTGCCAGTAGTATAGGTCCTCGGGGGGAGCTGTTTTTT. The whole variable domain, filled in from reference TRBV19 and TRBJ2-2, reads DGGITQSPKYLFRKEGQNVTLSCEQNLNHDAMYWYRQDPGQGLRLIYYSQIVNDFQKGDIAEGYSVSREKKESFPLTVTSAQKNPTAFYLCASSIGPRGELFFGEGSRLTVL.

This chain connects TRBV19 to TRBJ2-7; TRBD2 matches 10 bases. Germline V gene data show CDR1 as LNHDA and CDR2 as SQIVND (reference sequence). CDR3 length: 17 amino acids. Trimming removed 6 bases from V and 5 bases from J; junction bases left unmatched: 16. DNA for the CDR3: TGTGCCAGTAGCCCTAGGGGGGGTACTAGCGGGGCCAACGAGCAGTACTTC. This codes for CASSPRGGTSGANEQYF.

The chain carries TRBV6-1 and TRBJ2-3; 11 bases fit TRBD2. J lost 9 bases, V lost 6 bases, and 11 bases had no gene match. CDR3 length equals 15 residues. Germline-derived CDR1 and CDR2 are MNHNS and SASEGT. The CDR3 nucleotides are TGTGCCAGCAGAACCGGGACTAGCGGTAAATCGACGCAGTATTTT. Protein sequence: CASRTGTSGKSTQYF.

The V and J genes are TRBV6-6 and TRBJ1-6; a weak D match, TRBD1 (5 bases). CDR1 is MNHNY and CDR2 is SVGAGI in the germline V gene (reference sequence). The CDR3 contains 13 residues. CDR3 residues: CAGGVSYNSPLHF. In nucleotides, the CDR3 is TGTGCTGGGGGGGTATCCTATAATTCACCCCTCCACTTT.

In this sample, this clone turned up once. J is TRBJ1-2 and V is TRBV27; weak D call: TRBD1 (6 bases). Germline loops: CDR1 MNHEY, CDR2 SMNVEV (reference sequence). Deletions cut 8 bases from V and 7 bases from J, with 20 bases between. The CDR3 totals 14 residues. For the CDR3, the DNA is TGTGCCAGCGGGGCCCGCGGGGGGCTCGTTGGCTACACCTTC. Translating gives CASGARGGLVGYTF.

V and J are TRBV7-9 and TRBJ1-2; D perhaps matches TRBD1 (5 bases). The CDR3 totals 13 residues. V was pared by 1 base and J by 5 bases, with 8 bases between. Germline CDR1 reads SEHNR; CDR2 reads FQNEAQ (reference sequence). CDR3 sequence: CASSLGAGYGYTF. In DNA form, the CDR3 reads TGTGCCAGCAGCTTAGGGGCAGGGTATGGCTACACCTTC. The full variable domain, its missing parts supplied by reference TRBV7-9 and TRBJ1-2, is DTGVSQNPRHKITKRGQNVTFRCDPISEHNRLYWYRQTLGQGPEFLTYFQNEAQLEKSRLLSDRFSAERPKGSFSTLEIQRTEQGDSAMYLCASSLGAGYGYTFGSGTRLTVV.

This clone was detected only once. CDR3 in DNA: TGTGCCAGCAGTTCAACAGGGGGATCGTCGAACACTGAAGCTTTCTTT. Residues: CASSSTGGSSNTEAFF. The genes are TRBV6-5 and TRBJ1-1, with 8 bases aligning to TRBD1. Unmatched junction bases numbered 8, after V lost 4 bases and J lost 1 base. Per the germline V gene, CDR1 is MNHEY and CDR2 is SVGAGI. This CDR3 is 16 amino acids long.

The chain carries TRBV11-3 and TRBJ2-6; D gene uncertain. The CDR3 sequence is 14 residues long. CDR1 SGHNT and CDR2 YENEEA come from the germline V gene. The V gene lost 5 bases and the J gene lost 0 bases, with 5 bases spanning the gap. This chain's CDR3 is CASSPFSGANVLTF. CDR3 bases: TGTGCCAGCAGCCCATTCTCTGGGGCCAACGTCCTGACTTTC.

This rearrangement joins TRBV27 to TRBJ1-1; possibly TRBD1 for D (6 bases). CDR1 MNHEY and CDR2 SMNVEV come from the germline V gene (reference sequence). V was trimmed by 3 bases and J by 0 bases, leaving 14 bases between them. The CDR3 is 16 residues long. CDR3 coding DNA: TGTGCCAGCAGTTTCCCGACAGGCCTAGTGAACACTGAAGCTTTCTTT. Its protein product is CASSFPTGLVNTEAFF.

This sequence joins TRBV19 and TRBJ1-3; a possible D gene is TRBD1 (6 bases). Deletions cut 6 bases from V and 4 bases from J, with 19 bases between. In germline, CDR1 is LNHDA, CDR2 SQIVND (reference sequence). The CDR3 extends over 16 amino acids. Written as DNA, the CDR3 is TGTGCCAGTAGCCGGCGGGGGGGCCCTGAAGGAAACACCATATATTTT. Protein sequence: CASSRRGGPEGNTIYF.

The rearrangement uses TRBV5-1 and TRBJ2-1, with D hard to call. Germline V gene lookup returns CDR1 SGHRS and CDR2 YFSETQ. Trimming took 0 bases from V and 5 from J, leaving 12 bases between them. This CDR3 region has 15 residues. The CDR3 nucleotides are TGCGCCAGCAGCTTGGAAATGCCAGGAAACAATGAGCAGTTCTTC. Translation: CASSLEMPGNNEQFF.

The CDR3 bases are TGTGCCAGCGGGTACGGGGGGCTAACCAAAAACATTCAGTACTTC. This translates into CASGYGGLTKNIQYF. The chain uses TRBV27 and TRBJ2-4; D is possibly TRBD2 (7 bases). V was shortened by 8 bases and J by 2 bases, with 16 bases between the two germline ends. This CDR3 contains 15 residues. CDR1 MNHEY and CDR2 SMNVEV come from the germline V gene (reference sequence).

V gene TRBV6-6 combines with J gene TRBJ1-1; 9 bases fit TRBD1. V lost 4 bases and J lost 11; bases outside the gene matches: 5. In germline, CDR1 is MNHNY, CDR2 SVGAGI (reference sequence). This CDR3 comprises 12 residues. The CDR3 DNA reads TGTGCCAGCAGTTCGGGACAGGGTGGGGCTTTCTTT. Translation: CASSSGQGGAFF.

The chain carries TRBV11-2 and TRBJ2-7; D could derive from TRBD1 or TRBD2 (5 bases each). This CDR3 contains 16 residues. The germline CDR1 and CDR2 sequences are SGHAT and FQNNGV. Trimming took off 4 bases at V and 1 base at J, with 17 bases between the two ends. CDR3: CASSSGSPGPSYEQYF. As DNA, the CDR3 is TGTGCCAGCAGCTCAGGGAGTCCTGGGCCTTCCTACGAGCAGTACTTC.

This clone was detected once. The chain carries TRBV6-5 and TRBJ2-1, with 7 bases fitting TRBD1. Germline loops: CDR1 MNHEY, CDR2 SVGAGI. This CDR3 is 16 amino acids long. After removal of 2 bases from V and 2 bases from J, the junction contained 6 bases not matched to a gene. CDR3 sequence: CASSYATGSPYNEQFF. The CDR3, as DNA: TGTGCCAGCAGTTACGCGACAGGGTCCCCCTACAATGAGCAGTTCTTC.